This TCR beta chain was obtained from a study of cytomegalovirus exposure and HLA in healthy donors. Whole-study results and caveats: A later analysis found that most CMV-associated TCR beta chains appeared HLA-restricted.

In regard to this clone: Its antigen is not identified.

The PCR ran on 60 Vbeta and 13 Jbeta primers. Profiling relied on immunoSEQ multiplex PCR, and the TCRdb table lists in-frame clones only, not all of them. The data contain roughly 250,000 clones, 80% of them singletons. This clonotype was obtained from a girl aged 2 to 9 in good health and CMV-seronegative. Sequenced: PBMCs.

The CDR3, as DNA: TGTGCCAGCAGCTTTCACCCGGAAGACACCTACGAGCAGTACTTC. Encoded protein: CASSFHPEDTYEQYF. The chain recombines TRBV5-6 with TRBJ2-7; D not resolved. Looked up from germline, CDR1 is SGHDT and CDR2 is YYEEEE. V dropped 2 bases and J dropped 2 bases, with 14 bases sitting between them. This CDR3 spans 15 amino acids.